The present TCR beta chain was sequenced within a study of blood T cell repertoires in COVID-19. On the study more broadly: The origin of the acute and convalescent COVID-19 samples was the United States, Italy and Spain.

The CDR3 is 11 residues long. V lost 6 bases to trimming and J lost 7 bases, with 9 bases between them. In germline, CDR1 is MDHEN, CDR2 SYDVKM. Self-reported history from a screening survey and questionnaire set each donor's cohort. Per the original methods: Scientists estimated how many nucleated cells there were by amplifying reference gene primers. Using immunoSEQ multiplex PCR, the repertoire was profiled, and TCRdb retains in-frame clones only, with some absent. V and J calls and clone size are copied from that table; D and trimming were computed from the DNA. The sample comprises a few hundred thousand clones, 75% to 90% of which are singletons, and less than 6% rests with the top ten. With respect to this clone: In the same sample, other DNA sequences code for this CDR3.

V is TRBV28 and J is TRBJ1-2, with a tentative D call TRBD1 (6 bases). This TCR was recovered from a woman between 45 and 60 years old who had recovered from COVID-19. Sequencing input: PBMCs or T cells enriched from blood (not recorded which). The CDR3 region has the DNA TGTGCCAGCAGGGGGACACCTGGCTACACCTTC. Translation gives CASRGTPGYTF.